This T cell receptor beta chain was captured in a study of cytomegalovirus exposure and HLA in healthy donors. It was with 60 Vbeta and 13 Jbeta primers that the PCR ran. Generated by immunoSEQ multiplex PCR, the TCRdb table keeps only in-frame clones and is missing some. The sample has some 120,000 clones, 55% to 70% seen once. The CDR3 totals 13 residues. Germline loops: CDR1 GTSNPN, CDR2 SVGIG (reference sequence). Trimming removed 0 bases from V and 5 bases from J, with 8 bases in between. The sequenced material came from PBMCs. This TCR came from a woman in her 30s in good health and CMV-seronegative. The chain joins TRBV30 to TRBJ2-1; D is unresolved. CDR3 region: CAWSVFRDNEQFF. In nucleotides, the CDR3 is TGTGCCTGGAGTGTATTTCGCGACAATGAGCAGTTCTTC. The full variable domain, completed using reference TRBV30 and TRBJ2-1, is SQTIHQWPATLVQPVGSPLSLECTVEGTSNPNLYWYRQAAGRGLQLLFYSVGIGQISSEVPQNLSASRPQDRQFILSSKKLLLSDSGFYLCAWSVFRDNEQFFGPGTRLTVL.